The subject of this entry is one TCR beta chain. The target antigen is unknown. Deep level was the assay's run setting. Assay: immunoSEQ multiplex PCR; the TCRdb copy retains only in-frame clones and omits some. The sample yields about 2 million clones, roughly 95% seen once. The CDR3 length is 15 residues. Germline loops: CDR1 KGHSY, CDR2 FQNENV. V was cut by 3 bases and J by 0 bases, with 9 bases left in between. This record belongs to a study of shared clonotypes between healthy human individuals. Study-level information: Those who served as donors were a couple of women and three men between the ages of 18 and 49. Overall study results and limits: In this cohort, only blood was sampled, and tissue repertoires likely differ. Naive subsets generally had larger estimated richness than memory subsets.

As defined, naive CD8 cells were CD45RO-negative and positively selected for CCR7, with terminally differentiated effector memory CD45RA+ cells excluded. The chain recombines TRBV16 with TRBJ2-1, with D uncertain. The receptor was derived from a man aged 18 to 29 in good health. The sample taken for sequencing was naive CD8+ T cells sorted from blood. CDR3 nucleotides: TGTGCCAGCAGCCACACAACTTACTCCTACAATGAGCAGTTCTTC. Amino acid sequence: CASSHTTYSYNEQFF.